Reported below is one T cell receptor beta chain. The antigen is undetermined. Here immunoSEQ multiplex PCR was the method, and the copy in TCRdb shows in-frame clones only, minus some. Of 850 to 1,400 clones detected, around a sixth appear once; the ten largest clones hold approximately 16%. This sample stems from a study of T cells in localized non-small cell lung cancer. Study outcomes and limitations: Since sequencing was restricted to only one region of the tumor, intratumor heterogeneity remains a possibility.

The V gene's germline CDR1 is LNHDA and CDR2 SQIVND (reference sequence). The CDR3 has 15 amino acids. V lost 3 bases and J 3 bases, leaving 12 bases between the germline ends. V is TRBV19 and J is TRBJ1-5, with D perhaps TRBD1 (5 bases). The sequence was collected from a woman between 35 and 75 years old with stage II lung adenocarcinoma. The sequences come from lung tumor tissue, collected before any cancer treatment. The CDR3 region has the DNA TGTGCCAGTAGTATCATCAGGGATTCCAATCAGCCCCAGCATTTT. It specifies CASSIIRDSNQPQHF.